These 9 T cell receptor beta chains share one sample of origin, sequenced in a study of cytomegalovirus exposure and HLA in healthy donors. Primers included in the PCR were 60 Vbeta and 13 Jbeta primers. Assay used: immunoSEQ multiplex PCR; TCRdb lists only in-frame clones, some missing. Of about 96,000 clones in the sample, approximately 79% were seen once. Sequenced: PBMCs. The origin of the receptors is a man aged 25 to 45 in good health and CMV-seronegative.

The gene calls are TRBV14 and TRBJ2-1; TRBD1 aligns across 9 bases. Unmatched junction bases numbered 4, after V lost 4 bases and J lost 3 bases. CDR3 size: 15 residues. Germline V gene data show CDR1 as SGHDN and CDR2 as FVKESK. CDR3 coding DNA: TGTGCCAGCAGCCTCGGGACAGGGTTCTACAATGAGCAGTTCTTC. It translates to CASSLGTGFYNEQFF.

The chain recombines TRBV28 with TRBJ1-6; TRBD1 agrees at 8 bases. Germline trimming cut 6 bases from V and 2 bases from J; bases unmatched to any gene: 12. The CDR3 contains 18 residues. CDR1 MDHEN and CDR2 SYDVKM come from the germline V gene. The CDR3 nucleotides read TGTGCCAGCAGGAAACCTACCGGACAGGGAACCTATAATTCACCCCTCCACTTT. Protein product: CASRKPTGQGTYNSPLHF.

V gene TRBV30 combines with J gene TRBJ1-4; no definite D call. The CDR3 is 15 amino acids. The germline V gene has CDR1 GTSNPN and CDR2 SVGIG (reference sequence). V shed 7 bases and J shed 0 bases, with 15 bases lying between them. CDR3: CASSGALATNEKLFF. CDR3 bases: TGTGCCTCGTCCGGAGCATTGGCAACTAATGAAAAACTGTTTTTT.

J is TRBJ1-1 and V is TRBV2, with TRBD1 matching 7 bases. CDR3 length equals 14 residues. Germline loops: CDR1 SNHLY, CDR2 FYNNEI. V dropped 7 bases and J dropped 5; count of bases not matched to a gene: 10. The CDR3 here is CASTLTGPRTEAFF. CDR3 nucleotide sequence: TGTGCCAGCACTCTGACAGGGCCCAGGACTGAAGCTTTCTTT. The whole variable domain, filled in from reference TRBV2 and TRBJ1-1, reads EPEVTQTPSHQVTQMGQEVILRCVPISNHLYFYWYRQILGQKVEFLVSFYNNEISEKSEIFDDQFSVERPDGSNFTLKIRSTKLEDSAMYFCASTLTGPRTEAFFGQGTRLTVV.

The chain recombines TRBV5-5 with TRBJ1-6; 8 positions agree with TRBD1. With V trimmed by 4 bases and J by 6 bases, 6 bases remained unmatched. The CDR3 covers 15 residues. Looked up from germline, CDR1 is SGHKS and CDR2 is YYEKEE (reference sequence). The CDR3 region is CASSGQGIGNSPLHF. Written as DNA, the CDR3 is TGTGCCAGCAGCGGACAGGGTATAGGTAATTCACCCCTCCACTTT.

This chain links TRBV9 with TRBJ2-1; 9 positions match TRBD1. The germline CDR1 and CDR2 sequences are SGDLS and YYNGEE. V gave up 6 bases and J gave up 7 bases; unmatched junction bases: 14. CDR3 length equals 16 residues. DNA of the CDR3: TGTGCCAGCACCCAGGGGTCTGGGACAGGGATGAATGAGCAGTTCTTC. Translation gives CASTQGSGTGMNEQFF. Together with reference TRBV9 and TRBJ2-1, the CDR3 gives the full variable domain: DSGVTQTPKHLITATGQRVTLRCSPRSGDLSVYWYQQSLDQGLQFLIQYYNGEERAKGNILERFSAQQFPDLHSELNLSSLELGDSALYFCASTQGSGTGMNEQFFGPGTRLTVL.

This chain uses TRBV2 with TRBJ1-2, with 7 bases aligning to TRBD1. The junction had 7 bases not matched to a gene; V was cut back by 6 bases and J by 3 bases. CDR3 length: 14 residues. Germline V CDR1 and CDR2: SNHLY, FYNNEI. CDR3: CASRANGQDYGYTF. In nucleotides, the CDR3 is TGTGCCAGCAGGGCCAACGGACAGGACTATGGCTACACCTTC.

The V call is TRBV19, the J call TRBJ1-1, with D perhaps TRBD1 (5 bases). Germline V lookup: CDR1 LNHDA, CDR2 SQIVND (reference sequence). The CDR3 runs to 14 residues. V was cut by 9 bases and J by 5 bases, with 19 bases left in between. The CDR3 spells CASGPRDGGTEAFF. For the CDR3, the DNA is TGTGCCAGCGGCCCCAGGGACGGGGGGACTGAAGCTTTCTTT. The variable domain in full, completed from reference TRBV19 and TRBJ1-1, reads DGGITQSPKYLFRKEGQNVTLSCEQNLNHDAMYWYRQDPGQGLRLIYYSQIVNDFQKGDIAEGYSVSREKKESFPLTVTSAQKNPTAFYLCASGPRDGGTEAFFGQGTRLTVV.

There are a few counts of this clone. This rearrangement joins TRBV5-1 to TRBJ1-4; TRBD1 aligns across 12 bases. Germline V gene lookup returns CDR1 SGHRS and CDR2 YFSETQ. CDR3 size: 16 residues. V lost 4 bases to trimming and J lost 7 bases; unmatched junction nucleotides: 8. The CDR3 region has the DNA TGCGCCAGCAGCATGGGGACAGGGGGCCTTATTGAAAAACTGTTTTTT. Protein product: CASSMGTGGLIEKLFF.